These 21 T cell receptor beta chains came from one sample sequenced in a study of cytomegalovirus exposure and HLA in healthy donors. It was with 60 Vbeta and 13 Jbeta primers that the PCR ran. Here immunoSEQ multiplex PCR was the method, and the copy in TCRdb shows in-frame clones only, minus some. Here the sample spans roughly 71,000 clones, 60% to 80% being singletons. The sequencing input was PBMCs. All receptors come from a man aged 25-40 years in good health and CMV-seronegative.

The rearrangement uses TRBV4-1 and TRBJ2-1; 12 bases are shared with TRBD2. The CDR3 has 16 amino acids. V lost 0 bases and J lost 8; bases outside the gene matches: 5. The V gene's germline CDR1 is MGHRA and CDR2 YSYEKL. The CDR3 protein is CASSQDRLAGGHEQFF. The CDR3 DNA reads as TGCGCCAGCAGCCAAGATCGGCTAGCGGGGGGGCATGAGCAGTTCTTC.

In regard to this clone: Other nucleotide sequences from this sample produce the same CDR3. DNA of the CDR3: TGTGCCAGCAGCACCCGGCAGGGGTACTACGAGCAGTACTTC. This gives the protein CASSTRQGYYEQYF. This sequence joins TRBV13 and TRBJ2-7, with D perhaps matching TRBD1 (6 bases). The length of the CDR3 is 14 residues. Looked up from germline, CDR1 is PRHDT and CDR2 is FYEKMQ (reference sequence). The V gene lost 5 bases and the J gene lost 3 bases, with 14 bases spanning the gap.

The chain joins TRBV6-5 to TRBJ2-2, with D uncertain. Trimming stripped 4 bases from V and 5 bases from J, with 8 bases between. This CDR3 comprises 13 residues. Per the germline V gene, CDR1 is MNHEY and CDR2 is SVGAGI. The CDR3 nucleotides read TGTGCCAGCAGTTGGGCCCTAACCGGGGAGCTGTTTTTT. Translation: CASSWALTGELFF.

The V and J genes are TRBV2 and TRBJ1-1; tentative D call: TRBD1 (5 bases). Trimming stripped 7 bases from V and 7 bases from J, with 10 bases between. CDR3 length: 11 amino acids. CDR1 is SNHLY and CDR2 is FYNNEI in the germline V gene. CDR3 sequence reads: CASNRDFEAFF. CDR3 nucleotides: TGTGCCAGCAATCGGGACTTTGAAGCTTTCTTT.

This clone appeared a single time. The chain combines TRBV7-2 with TRBJ2-7; TRBD2 aligns across 9 bases. The CDR3 length is 15 residues. The germline gives CDR1 SGHTA, CDR2 FQGNSA. After removal of 5 bases from V and 0 bases from J, the junction contained 5 bases not matched to a gene. Written as DNA, the CDR3 is TGTGCCAGCAGCGGAGGGACTAGCTCCTCCTACGAGCAGTACTTC. This encodes CASSGGTSSSYEQYF. Looking up the rest from reference TRBV7-2 and TRBJ2-7 gives the full variable domain: GAGVSQSPSNKVTEKGKDVELRCDPISGHTALYWYRQSLGQGLEFLIYFQGNSAPDKSGLPSDRFSAERTGGSVSTLTIQRTQQEDSAVYLCASSGGTSSSYEQYFGPGTRLTVT.

V is TRBV5-1 and J is TRBJ2-3; 9 bases match TRBD2. The germline CDR1 and CDR2 sequences are SGHRS and YFSETQ. Trimming took 0 bases from V and 1 from J; bases not matched to a gene: 3. The CDR3 runs to 16 residues. DNA for the CDR3: TGCGCCAGCAGCTTGGCTTTAGCGGGGGGCACAGATACGCAGTATTTT. Protein sequence: CASSLALAGGTDTQYF.

The count of this clone is one. The J gene is TRBJ1-1, the V gene TRBV5-1; tentatively, D is TRBD1 (6 bases). CDR1 is SGHRS and CDR2 is YFSETQ in the germline V gene. The CDR3 is 14 amino acids. The ends were cut back, 6 bases at V and 5 bases at J, with 17 bases in the middle. CDR3 residues: CASNEQGRWTEAFF. Here the CDR3 DNA reads TGCGCCAGCAACGAACAGGGCAGGTGGACTGAAGCTTTCTTT.

The chain combines TRBV2 with TRBJ1-1, with 11 bases lining up with TRBD1. The junction had 3 bases not matched to a gene; V was cut back by 5 bases and J by 4 bases. The CDR3 covers 14 residues. Germline CDR1 SNHLY, CDR2 FYNNEI. The chain's CDR3 is CASSRDRGSTEAFF. In DNA form, the CDR3 reads TGTGCCAGCAGTCGGGACAGGGGGAGCACTGAAGCTTTCTTT.

This clone was seen once. This chain links TRBV30 with TRBJ2-7; D possibly corresponds to TRBD1 (5 bases). Between the trimmed V and J ends, which lost 3 bases and 2 bases, there was a span of 8 bases. Per the germline V gene, CDR1 is GTSNPN and CDR2 is SVGIG (reference sequence). This CDR3 has 12 amino acids. CDR3 bases: TGTGCCTGGAGGGGGCTGACCTACGAGCAGTACTTC. Protein product: CAWRGLTYEQYF.

The J gene is TRBJ2-4, the V gene TRBV7-9; maybe TRBD1 (6 bases). This CDR3 has 14 residues. V shed 5 bases and J shed 0 bases, with 8 bases lying between them. Germline V gene sequence: CDR1 SEHNR, CDR2 FQNEAQ (reference sequence). The CDR3 sequence: CASSARGAKNIQYF. CDR3 DNA sequence: TGTGCCAGCAGCGCCAGGGGAGCCAAAAACATTCAGTACTTC.

V usage is TRBV6-5 and J usage is TRBJ1-6; the D is unclear. CDR3 length: 13 residues. Trimming removed 0 bases from V and 8 bases from J, with 5 bases in between. Germline lookup yields CDR1 MNHEY and CDR2 SVGAGI. The CDR3 sequence: CASSYSSDSPLHF. As DNA, the CDR3 is TGTGCCAGCAGTTACTCTAGCGATTCACCCCTCCACTTT.

This chain uses TRBV7-6 with TRBJ2-7; 10 positions agree with TRBD2. The CDR3 is 16 residues long. The V gene end was trimmed by 5 bases and the J gene end by 4 bases; junction bases not matched to a gene: 11. CDR1 is SGHVS, CDR2 FNYEAQ, per germline. CDR3 nucleotides: TGTGCCAGCAGCCCTAGCGGGGGTGGACTCTTTTACGAGCAGTACTTC. It translates to CASSPSGGGLFYEQYF.

The V gene is TRBV6-5, the J gene TRBJ1-1, with D possibly being TRBD1 (6 bases). Deletions cut 5 bases from V and 5 bases from J, with 18 bases between. The CDR3 spans 15 residues. Germline CDR1 is MNHEY and CDR2 is SVGAGI. CDR3 residues: CASSGKKGVPTEAFF. As DNA, the CDR3 is TGTGCCAGCAGTGGGAAGAAGGGGGTGCCTACTGAAGCTTTCTTT.

The chain carries TRBV30 and TRBJ2-5; D is uncertain. The length of the CDR3 is 13 residues. V was trimmed by 4 bases and J by 5 bases, leaving 14 bases between them. Germline V CDR1 and CDR2: GTSNPN, SVGIG (reference sequence). The CDR3 sequence is CAWMRGPPETQYF. The DNA of the CDR3 is TGTGCCTGGATGCGCGGCCCTCCGGAGACCCAGTACTTC.

The CDR3 here is CSVVLGGANQPQHF. The CDR3 DNA follows: TGCAGCGTCGTCCTGGGGGGGGCTAACCAGCCCCAGCATTTT. The V and J genes are TRBV29-1 and TRBJ1-5; the D gene is possibly TRBD1 (6 bases). The ends were cut back, 6 bases at V and 7 bases at J, with 19 bases in the middle. Germline assignment: CDR1 SQVTM and CDR2 ANQGSEA. The CDR3 loop spans 14 amino acids.

The chain recombines TRBV18 with TRBJ1-2; D is undetermined. Germline assignment: CDR1 KGHSH and CDR2 LQKENI. V dropped 6 bases and J dropped 0 bases, with 11 bases sitting between them. The CDR3 is 14 residues long. DNA for the CDR3: TGTGCCAGCTCGACTGGAGAAACTAACTATGGCTACACCTTC. Translating gives CASSTGETNYGYTF.

The sample holds one count of this clone. V and J are TRBV7-9 and TRBJ1-6; D may be TRBD1 (6 bases). The CDR3 has 15 residues. The V and J ends lost 5 bases and 4 bases respectively, with 12 bases between them. CDR1 is SEHNR, CDR2 FQNEAQ, per germline (reference sequence). The DNA for the CDR3 is TGTGCCAGCAGCCCGCGGGGGGCGTATAATTCACCCCTCCACTTT. It is translated as CASSPRGAYNSPLHF.

The chain recombines TRBV5-1 with TRBJ1-4; 7 positions match TRBD1. Looked up from germline, CDR1 is SGHRS and CDR2 is YFSETQ. Trimming at V came to 4 bases and at J to 8 bases, leaving 11 bases not matched to a gene. The CDR3 sequence is 15 residues long. The DNA for the CDR3 is TGCGCCAGCAGCCTGAATCCGGGACAGTACGAAAAACTGTTTTTT. It is translated as CASSLNPGQYEKLFF.

This clone was counted a few times. The chain is built from TRBV6-6 and TRBJ2-1; 7 bases agree with TRBD2. Germline loops: CDR1 MNHNY, CDR2 SVGAGI (reference sequence). V lost 6 bases, J lost 8 bases, and 13 bases stayed unmatched. This CDR3 contains 15 residues. CDR3 amino acids: CASRDTGLGADEQFF. CDR3 DNA: TGTGCCAGCAGAGACACAGGACTAGGGGCTGATGAGCAGTTCTTC.

The V call is TRBV7-9, the J call TRBJ2-5, with D possibly matching TRBD1 (5 bases). Germline CDR1 reads SEHNR; CDR2 reads FQNEAQ (reference sequence). V lost 3 bases to trimming and J lost 4 bases, with 12 bases between them. CDR3 size: 14 residues. CDR3 protein: CASSFGQTPETQYF. The CDR3 nucleotides read TGTGCCAGCAGCTTCGGACAAACCCCAGAGACCCAGTACTTC.

This clone was counted once. The chain joins TRBV6-6 to TRBJ1-5, with TRBD1 matching 9 bases. This CDR3 region has 15 residues. V dropped 6 bases and J dropped 3; count of bases not matched to a gene: 6. Germline CDR1 is MNHNY and CDR2 is SVGAGI (reference sequence). CDR3 in DNA: TGTGCCAGCAGGGTGACAGGGGGGACCAATCAGCCCCAGCATTTT. This translates into CASRVTGGTNQPQHF.